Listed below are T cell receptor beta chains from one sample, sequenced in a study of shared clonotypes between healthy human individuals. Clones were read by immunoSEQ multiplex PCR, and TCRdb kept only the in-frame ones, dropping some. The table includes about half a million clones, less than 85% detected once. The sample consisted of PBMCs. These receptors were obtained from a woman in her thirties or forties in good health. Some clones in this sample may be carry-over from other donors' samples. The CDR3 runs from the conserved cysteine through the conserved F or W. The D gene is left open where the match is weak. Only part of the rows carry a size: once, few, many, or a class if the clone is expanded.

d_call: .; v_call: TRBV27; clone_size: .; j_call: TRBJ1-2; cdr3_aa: CASSLTPALSYGYTF; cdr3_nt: TGTGCCAGCAGTCTCACACCCGCGCTGAGCTATGGCTACACCTTC
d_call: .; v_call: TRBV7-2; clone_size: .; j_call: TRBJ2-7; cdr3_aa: CASSFSRSHYEQYF; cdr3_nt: TGTGCCAGCAGCTTTTCGAGGAGCCATTACGAGCAGTACTTC
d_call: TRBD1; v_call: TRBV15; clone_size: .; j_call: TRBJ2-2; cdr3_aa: CATSTGGAEGTGELFF; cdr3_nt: TGTGCCACCAGCACAGGGGGCGCCGAGGGCACCGGGGAGCTGTTTTTT
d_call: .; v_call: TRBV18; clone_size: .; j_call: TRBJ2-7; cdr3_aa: CASSPNPLTYEQYF; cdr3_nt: TGTGCCAGCTCACCCAATCCCCTGACCTACGAGCAGTACTTC
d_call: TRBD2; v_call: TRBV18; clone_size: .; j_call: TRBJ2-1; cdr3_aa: CASSPGTSGNRYNEQFF; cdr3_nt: TGTGCCAGCTCACCCGGGACTAGCGGTAATAGGTACAATGAGCAGTTCTTC
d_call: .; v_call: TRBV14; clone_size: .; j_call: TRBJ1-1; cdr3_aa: CASSQVANTEAFF; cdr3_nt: TGTGCCAGCAGCCAAGTGGCGAACACTGAAGCTTTCTTT
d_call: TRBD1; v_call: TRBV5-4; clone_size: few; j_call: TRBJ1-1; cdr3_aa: CASSLGQGGMAFF; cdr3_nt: TGTGCCAGCAGCTTGGGACAGGGGGGAATGGCTTTCTTT
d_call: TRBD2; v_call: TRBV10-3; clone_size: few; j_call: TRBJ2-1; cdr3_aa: CAISDGLAYNEQFF; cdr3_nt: TGTGCCATCAGTGACGGACTAGCCTACAATGAGCAGTTCTTC
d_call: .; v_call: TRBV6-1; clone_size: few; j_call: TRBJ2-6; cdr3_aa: CASSEAQGANVLTF; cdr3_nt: TGTGCCAGCAGTGAGGCACAGGGAGCCAACGTCCTGACTTTC
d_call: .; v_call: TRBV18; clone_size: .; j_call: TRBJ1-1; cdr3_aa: CASSPRPGPNTEAFF; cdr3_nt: TGTGCCAGCTCACCCCGACCAGGGCCGAACACTGAAGCTTTCTTT
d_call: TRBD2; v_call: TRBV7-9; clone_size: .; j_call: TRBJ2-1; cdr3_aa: CASSLEGGAYNEQFF; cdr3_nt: TGTGCCAGCAGCTTAGAGGGAGGGGCCTACAATGAGCAGTTCTTC
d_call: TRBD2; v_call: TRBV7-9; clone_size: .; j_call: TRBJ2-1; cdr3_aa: CASSRTSVDNEQFF; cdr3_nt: TGTGCCAGCAGCCGGACTAGCGTTGACAATGAGCAGTTCTTC
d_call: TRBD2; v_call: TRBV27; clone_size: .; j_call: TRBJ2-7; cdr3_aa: CASSFVVGRLYEQYF; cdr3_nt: TGTGCCAGCAGTTTCGTAGTCGGGAGGCTCTACGAGCAGTACTTC
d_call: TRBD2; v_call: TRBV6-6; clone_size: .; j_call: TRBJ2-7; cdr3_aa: CATGTGTSGNYEQYF; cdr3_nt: TGTGCCACCGGGACAGGGACTAGCGGAAACTACGAGCAGTACTTC
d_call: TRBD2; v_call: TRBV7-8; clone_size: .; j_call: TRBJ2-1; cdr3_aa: CASSRNSGRTLEQFF; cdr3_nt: TGTGCCAGCAGTCGTAATAGCGGGAGAACGCTTGAGCAGTTCTTC
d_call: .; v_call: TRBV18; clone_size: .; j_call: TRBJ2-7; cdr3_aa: CASRASYEQYF; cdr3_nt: TGTGCCAGCCGGGCTTCCTACGAGCAGTACTTC
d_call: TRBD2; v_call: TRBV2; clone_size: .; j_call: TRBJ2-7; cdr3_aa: CASAGLAGVEQYF; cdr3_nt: TGTGCCAGCGCGGGACTAGCGGGAGTCGAGCAGTACTTC
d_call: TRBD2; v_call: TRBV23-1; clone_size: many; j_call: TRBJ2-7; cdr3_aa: CASSQWTSGSSYEQYF; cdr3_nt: TGCGCCAGCAGTCAATGGACTAGCGGGAGCTCCTACGAGCAGTACTTC
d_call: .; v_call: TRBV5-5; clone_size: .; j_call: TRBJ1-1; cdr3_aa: CASSFQGDTEAFF; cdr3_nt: TGTGCCAGCAGCTTCCAAGGCGACACTGAAGCTTTCTTT
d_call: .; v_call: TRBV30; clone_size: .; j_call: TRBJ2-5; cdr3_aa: CAWSPKGQDRPEETQYF; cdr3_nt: TGTGCCTGGAGCCCAAAGGGACAAGACAGGCCTGAAGAGACCCAGTACTTC
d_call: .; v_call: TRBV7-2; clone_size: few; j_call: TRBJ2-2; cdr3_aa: CASSLGVSANTGELFF; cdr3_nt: TGTGCCAGCAGCTTGGGTGTAAGCGCGAACACCGGGGAGCTGTTTTTT
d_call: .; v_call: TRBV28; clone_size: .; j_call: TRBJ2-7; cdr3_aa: CASSLSGQSYEQYF; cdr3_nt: TGTGCCAGCAGTTTGAGCGGTCAGTCCTACGAGCAGTACTTC
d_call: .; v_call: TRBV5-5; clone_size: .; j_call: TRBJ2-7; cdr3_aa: CASSSWTSGPTYEQYF; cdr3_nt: TGTGCCAGCAGCTCCTGGACGTCAGGACCAACCTACGAGCAGTACTTC
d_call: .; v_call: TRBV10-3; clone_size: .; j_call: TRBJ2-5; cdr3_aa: CAIKGGSPGETQYF; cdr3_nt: TGTGCCATCAAGGGCGGCTCCCCGGGGGAGACCCAGTACTTC
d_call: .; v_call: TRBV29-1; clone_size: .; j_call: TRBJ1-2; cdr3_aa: CSVDSGYGYTF; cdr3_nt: TGCAGCGTTGACAGTGGGTATGGCTACACCTTC
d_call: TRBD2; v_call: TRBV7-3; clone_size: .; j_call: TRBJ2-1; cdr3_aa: CASSSHLAGEVYNEQFF; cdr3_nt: TGTGCCAGCAGCTCCCACTTAGCGGGAGAAGTTTACAATGAGCAGTTCTTC
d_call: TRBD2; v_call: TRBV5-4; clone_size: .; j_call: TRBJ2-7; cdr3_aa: CASSSPSGSYEQYF; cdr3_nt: TGTGCCAGCAGCTCTCCTAGCGGGAGTTACGAGCAGTACTTC
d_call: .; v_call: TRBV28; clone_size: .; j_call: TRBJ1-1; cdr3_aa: CASSPAGVVNTEAFF; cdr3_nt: TGTGCCAGCAGCCCGGCGGGGGTCGTGAACACTGAAGCTTTCTTT
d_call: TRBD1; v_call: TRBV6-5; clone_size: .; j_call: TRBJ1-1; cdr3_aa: CASSWTGNTEAFF; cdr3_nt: TGTGCCAGCAGTTGGACAGGGAACACTGAAGCTTTCTTT
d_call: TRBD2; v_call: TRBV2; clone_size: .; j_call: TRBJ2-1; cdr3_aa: CASRGTRATEQFF; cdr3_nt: TGTGCCAGCAGAGGGACTAGGGCCACTGAGCAGTTCTTC
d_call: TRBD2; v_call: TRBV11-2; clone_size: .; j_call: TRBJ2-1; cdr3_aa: CASSPEPGLAGGQFF; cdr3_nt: TGTGCCAGCAGCCCGGAGCCAGGACTAGCGGGAGGGCAGTTCTTC
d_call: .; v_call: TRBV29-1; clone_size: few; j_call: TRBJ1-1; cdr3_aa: CSVAVRDTEAFF; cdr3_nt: TGCAGCGTTGCAGTGAGAGACACTGAAGCTTTCTTT
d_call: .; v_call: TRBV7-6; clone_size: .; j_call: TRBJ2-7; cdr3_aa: CASSLGGSDEQYF; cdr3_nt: TGTGCCAGCAGCTTAGGGGGGAGTGACGAGCAGTACTTC